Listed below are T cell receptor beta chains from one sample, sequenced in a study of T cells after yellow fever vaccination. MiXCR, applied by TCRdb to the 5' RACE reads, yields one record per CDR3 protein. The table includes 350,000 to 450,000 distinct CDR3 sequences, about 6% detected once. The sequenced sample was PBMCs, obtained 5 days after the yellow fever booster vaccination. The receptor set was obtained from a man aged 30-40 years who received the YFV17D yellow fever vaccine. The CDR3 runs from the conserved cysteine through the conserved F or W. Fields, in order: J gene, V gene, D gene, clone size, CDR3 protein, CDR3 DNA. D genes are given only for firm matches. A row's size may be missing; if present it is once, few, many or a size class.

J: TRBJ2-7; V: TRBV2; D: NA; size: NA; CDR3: CASSTPEGGGEQYF; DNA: TGTGCCAGCAGTACTCCGGAGGGGGGTGGCGAGCAGTACTTC
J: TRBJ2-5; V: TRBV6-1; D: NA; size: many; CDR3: CASSPEIWWETQYF; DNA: TGTGCCAGCTCACCCGAGATTTGGTGGGAGACCCAGTACTTC
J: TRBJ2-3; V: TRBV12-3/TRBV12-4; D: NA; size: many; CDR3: CASSLGARTDTQYF; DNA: TGTGCCAGCAGTTTAGGGGCGCGGACAGATACGCAGTATTTT
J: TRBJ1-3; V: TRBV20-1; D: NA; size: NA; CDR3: CSAKYYENTIYF; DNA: TGCAGTGCTAAGTATTATGAAAACACCATATATTTT
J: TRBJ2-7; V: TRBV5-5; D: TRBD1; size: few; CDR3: CASSSPLGQAYEQYF; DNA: TGTGCCAGCAGCTCCCCGTTGGGACAGGCCTACGAGCAGTACTTC
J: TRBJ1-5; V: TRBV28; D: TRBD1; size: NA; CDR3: CASTLGQGAQPQHF; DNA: TGTGCCAGCACCCTAGGACAGGGGGCTCAGCCCCAGCATTTT
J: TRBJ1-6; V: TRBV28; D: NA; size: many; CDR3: CASSFAGVGSPLHF; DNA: TGTGCCAGCAGTTTTGCGGGAGTAGGTTCACCCCTCCACTTT
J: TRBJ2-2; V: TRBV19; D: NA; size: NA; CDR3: CASNIPGLAGELFF; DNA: TGTGCCAGTAACATCCCGGGCCTCGCCGGGGAGCTGTTTTTT
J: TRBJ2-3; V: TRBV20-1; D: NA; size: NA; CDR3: CSARTRPSLFGDTQYF; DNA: TGCAGTGCGAGAACGAGACCTAGCCTGTTTGGAGATACGCAGTATTTT
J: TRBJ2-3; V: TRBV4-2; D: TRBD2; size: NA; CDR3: CASSSRSGGSTSTDTQSF; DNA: TGTGCCAGCAGCTCTCGGAGCGGGGGGTCCACTAGCACAGATACGCAGTCTTTT
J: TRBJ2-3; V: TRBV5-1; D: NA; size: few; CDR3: CASSPGGGDGVGTQYF; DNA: TGCGCCAGCAGCCCAGGGGGGGGCGACGGAGTTGGTACGCAGTATTTT
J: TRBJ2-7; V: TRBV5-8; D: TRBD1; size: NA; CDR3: CASSFYGTGSSEQYF; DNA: TGTGCCAGCAGCTTCTACGGGACAGGTTCGTCCGAGCAGTACTTC
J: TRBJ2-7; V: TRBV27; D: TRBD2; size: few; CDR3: CASSPSSGIPYEQYF; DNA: TGTGCCAGCAGTCCCTCTAGCGGCATCCCCTACGAGCAGTACTTC
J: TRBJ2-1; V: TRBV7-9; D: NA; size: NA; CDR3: CASSFPGDNEQFF; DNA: TGTGCCAGCAGCTTCCCAGGGGACAATGAGCAGTTCTTC
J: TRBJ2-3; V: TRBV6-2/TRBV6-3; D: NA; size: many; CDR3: CASSYRVGTQYF; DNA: TGTGCCAGCAGTTACAGAGTGGGGACGCAGTATTTT
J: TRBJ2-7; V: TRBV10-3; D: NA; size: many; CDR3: CAISNQQGYEQYF; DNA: TGTGCCATCAGCAACCAACAGGGTTACGAGCAGTACTTC
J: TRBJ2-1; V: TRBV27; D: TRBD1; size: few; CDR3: CASSSVRTGGYNEQFF; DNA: TGTGCCAGCAGTTCAGTGAGGACAGGGGGCTATAATGAGCAGTTCTTC
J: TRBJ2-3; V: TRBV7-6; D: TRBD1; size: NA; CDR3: CASGTSGQGTQYF; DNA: TGTGCCAGCGGCACCTCGGGACAGGGTACGCAGTATTTT
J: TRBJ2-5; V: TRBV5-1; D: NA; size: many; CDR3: CASSLGVQETQYF; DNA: TGCGCCAGCAGCTTAGGAGTTCAAGAGACCCAGTACTTC
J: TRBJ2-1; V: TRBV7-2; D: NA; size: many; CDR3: CASRYYNEQFF; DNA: TGTGCCAGCAGATACTACAATGAGCAGTTCTTC
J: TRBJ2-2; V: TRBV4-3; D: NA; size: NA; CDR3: CASSRSTGTGELFF; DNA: TGCGCCAGCAGCCGCTCCACAGGGACCGGGGAGCTGTTTTTT
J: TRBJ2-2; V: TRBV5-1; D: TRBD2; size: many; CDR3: CASSFSPSGGTGELFF; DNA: TGCGCCAGCAGCTTTTCCCCTAGCGGAGGCACCGGGGAGCTGTTTTTT
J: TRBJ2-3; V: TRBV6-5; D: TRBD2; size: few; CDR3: CASSHSSGSPLADTQYF; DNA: TGTGCCAGCAGTCACAGTAGCGGGAGCCCTCTGGCAGATACGCAGTATTTT
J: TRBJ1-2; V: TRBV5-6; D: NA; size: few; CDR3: CASSWGDYGYTF; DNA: TGTGCCAGCAGTTGGGGCGACTATGGCTACACCTTC
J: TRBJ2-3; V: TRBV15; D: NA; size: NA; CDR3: CATSRDLTDTQNF; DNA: TGTGCCACCAGCAGAGATTTGACAGATACGCAGAATTTT
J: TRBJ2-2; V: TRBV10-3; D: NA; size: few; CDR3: CAIGAGVDTGELFF; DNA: TGTGCCATCGGGGCAGGGGTAGATACCGGGGAGCTGTTTTTT
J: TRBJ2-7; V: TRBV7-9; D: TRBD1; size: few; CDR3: CASSLTGDSYEQYF; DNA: TGTGCCAGCAGCTTAACAGGGGACTCCTACGAGCAGTACTTC
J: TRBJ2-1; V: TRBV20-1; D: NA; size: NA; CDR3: CSANSATSYNEQFF; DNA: TGCAGTGCTAACTCGGCTACCTCCTACAATGAGCAGTTCTTC
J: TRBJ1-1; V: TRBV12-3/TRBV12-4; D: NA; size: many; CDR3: CASSRLSRAGTEAFF; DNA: TGTGCCAGCAGTCGACTATCAAGAGCTGGCACTGAAGCTTTCTTT
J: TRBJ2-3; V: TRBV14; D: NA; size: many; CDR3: CASSHAPNTQYF; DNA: TGTGCCAGCAGCCACGCCCCGAATACGCAGTATTTT
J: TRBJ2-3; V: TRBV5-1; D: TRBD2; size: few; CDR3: CASSFDTSGLTDTQYF; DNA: TGCGCCAGCAGCTTTGATACTAGCGGACTCACAGATACGCAGTATTTT
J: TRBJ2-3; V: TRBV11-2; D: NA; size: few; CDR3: CASSLDRDPGKTQYF; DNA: TGTGCCAGCAGCTTAGACCGGGACCCTGGAAAAACGCAGTATTTT
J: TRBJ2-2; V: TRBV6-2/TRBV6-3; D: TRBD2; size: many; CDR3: CASSLAGLELFF; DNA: TGTGCCAGCAGTCTAGCGGGACTCGAGCTGTTTTTT
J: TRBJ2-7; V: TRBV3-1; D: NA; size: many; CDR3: CASSYRDYEQYF; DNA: TGTGCCAGCAGCTACAGGGACTACGAGCAGTACTTC
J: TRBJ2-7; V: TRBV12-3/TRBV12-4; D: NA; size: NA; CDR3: CASSPQGTNSYEQYF; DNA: TGTGCCAGCAGTCCCCAGGGGACAAACTCCTACGAGCAGTACTTC
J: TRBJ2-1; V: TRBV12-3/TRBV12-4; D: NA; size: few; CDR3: CASSPQSMRSYNEQFF; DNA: TGTGCCAGCAGTCCTCAATCCATGCGCTCCTACAATGAGCAGTTCTTC
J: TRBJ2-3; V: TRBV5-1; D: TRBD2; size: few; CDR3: CASSQDQLAGGPDTQYF; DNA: TGCGCCAGCAGCCAAGACCAACTAGCGGGGGGGCCAGATACGCAGTATTTT
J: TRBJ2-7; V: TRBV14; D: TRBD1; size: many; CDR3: CASSHMDRAGEQYF; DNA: TGTGCCAGCAGCCACATGGACAGGGCGGGAGAGCAGTACTTC
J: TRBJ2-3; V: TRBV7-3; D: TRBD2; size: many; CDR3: CASSSTSGPGTDTQYF; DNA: TGTGCCAGCAGCTCGACTAGCGGGCCGGGGACAGATACGCAGTATTTT
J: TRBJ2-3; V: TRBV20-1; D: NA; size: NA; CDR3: CSALTGTPMSDTQYF; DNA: TGCAGTGCGCTTACAGGGACCCCTATGTCAGATACGCAGTATTTT
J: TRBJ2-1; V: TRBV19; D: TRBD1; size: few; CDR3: CASSSSGQHMGEQFF; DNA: TGTGCCAGTAGTTCGTCGGGACAGCATATGGGCGAGCAGTTCTTC
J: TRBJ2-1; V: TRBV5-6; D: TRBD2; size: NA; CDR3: CASSLNSGLEQFF; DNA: TGTGCCAGCAGCTTAAACTCGGGACTAGAGCAGTTCTTC
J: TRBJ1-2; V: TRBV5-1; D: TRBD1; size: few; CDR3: CASASGQGGNYGYTF; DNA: TGCGCCAGCGCTTCGGGACAGGGGGGAAACTATGGCTACACCTTC
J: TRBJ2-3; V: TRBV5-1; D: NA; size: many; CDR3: CASSPTVWDLHEGDTQYF; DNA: TGCGCCAGCAGCCCTACGGTTTGGGACCTCCACGAGGGAGATACGCAGTATTTT
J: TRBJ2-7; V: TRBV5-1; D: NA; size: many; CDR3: CASSQGVSYEQYF; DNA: TGCGCCAGCAGCCAAGGGGTTTCCTACGAGCAGTACTTC
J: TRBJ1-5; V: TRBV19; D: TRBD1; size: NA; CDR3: CASSSPPGTGGFNSNQPQHF; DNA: TGTGCCAGTAGTTCGCCTCCCGGGACAGGGGGCTTTAATAGCAATCAGCCCCAGCATTTT
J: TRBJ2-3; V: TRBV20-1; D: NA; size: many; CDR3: CSASRDGSTDTQYF; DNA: TGCAGTGCTAGTAGGGACGGGAGCACAGATACGCAGTATTTT
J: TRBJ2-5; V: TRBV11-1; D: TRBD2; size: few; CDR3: CASSLERRQFSGGQETQYF; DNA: TGTGCCAGCAGCTTAGAAAGGCGCCAGTTCAGCGGGGGCCAAGAGACCCAGTACTTC
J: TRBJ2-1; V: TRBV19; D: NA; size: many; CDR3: CASEGRVNEQFF; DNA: TGTGCCAGTGAAGGGAGAGTGAATGAGCAGTTCTTC
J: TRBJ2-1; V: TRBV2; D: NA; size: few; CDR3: CASSAGGGMNEQFF; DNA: TGTGCCAGCAGTGCAGGAGGGGGTATGAATGAGCAGTTCTTC
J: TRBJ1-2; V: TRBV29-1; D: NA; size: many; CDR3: CSVDWGSVYGYTF; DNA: TGCAGCGTTGACTGGGGGTCGGTCTATGGCTACACCTTC
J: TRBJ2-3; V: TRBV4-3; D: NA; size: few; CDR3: CASSPGQVFTDTQYF; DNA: TGCGCCAGCAGCCCTGGTCAGGTATTCACAGATACGCAGTATTTT
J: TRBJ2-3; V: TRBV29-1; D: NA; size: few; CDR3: CSVADGSDTQYF; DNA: TGCAGCGTTGCAGACGGATCAGATACGCAGTATTTT
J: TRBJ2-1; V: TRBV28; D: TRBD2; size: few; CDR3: CASRKTSGRAVEQFF; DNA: TGTGCCAGCAGAAAGACTAGCGGGAGGGCTGTTGAGCAGTTCTTC